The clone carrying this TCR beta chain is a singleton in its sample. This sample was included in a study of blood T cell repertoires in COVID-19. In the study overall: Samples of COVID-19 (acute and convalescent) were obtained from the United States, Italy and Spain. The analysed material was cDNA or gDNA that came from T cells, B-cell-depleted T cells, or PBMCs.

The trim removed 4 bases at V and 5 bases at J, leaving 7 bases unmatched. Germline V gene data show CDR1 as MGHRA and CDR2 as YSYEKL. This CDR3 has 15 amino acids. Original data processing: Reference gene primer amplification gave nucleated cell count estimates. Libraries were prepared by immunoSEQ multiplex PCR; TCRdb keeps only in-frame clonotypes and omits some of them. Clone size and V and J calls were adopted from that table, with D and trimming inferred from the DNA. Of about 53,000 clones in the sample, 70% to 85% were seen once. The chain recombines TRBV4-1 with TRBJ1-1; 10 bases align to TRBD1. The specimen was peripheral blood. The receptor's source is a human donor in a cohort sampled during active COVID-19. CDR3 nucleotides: TGCGCCAGCAGCCGCCCGACAGGGGGCAGGACTGAAGCTTTCTTT. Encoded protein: CASSRPTGGRTEAFF.